This T cell receptor beta chain emerged from a study of blood T cells in healthy people across ages. V gave up 6 bases and J gave up 7 bases; unmatched junction bases: 6. CDR3 length: 15 amino acids. Per the germline V gene, CDR1 is MNHEY and CDR2 is SVGAGI. For the second PCR, which ran for about 6 to 11 cycles, a sample-barcoded 5' primer and a J-beta primer mix were used. From the 5' RACE reads, TCRdb called clonotypes with MiXCR, one entry per CDR3 protein. The repertoire holds approximately 810,000 distinct CDR3 sequences, with under 30% as singletons. The V gene is TRBV6-5, the J gene TRBJ2-1; 13 bases align to TRBD2. Sequencing was carried out using blood. The receptor comes from a woman of 80 years or more in good health. CDR3 in DNA: TGTGCCAGCAGCATGACTAGCGGGAGGAGGAATGAGCAGTTCTTC. Amino acid sequence: CASSMTSGRRNEQFF.